Listed here are 30 T cell receptor beta chains from one sample, sequenced in a study of T-cell memory formation after mild COVID-19. TCRdb re-called the 5' RACE reads with MiXCR, one entry per CDR3 protein. The table has roughly 400,000 distinct CDR3 sequences, 20% to 30% seen once. Sequenced input: PBMCs or a T cell subset sorted from them (not recorded which). The receptors here all came from an adult woman who had mild COVID-19 (a few samples of this study predate the infection). Cell type and time point are not known.

This clonotype was detected a few times. This chain joins TRBV5-1 and TRBJ2-7; TRBD1 agrees at 9 bases. The V gene end was trimmed by 7 bases and the J gene end by 3 bases; junction bases not matched to a gene: 8. Germline CDR1 SGHRS, CDR2 YFSETQ. The CDR3 is 14 amino acids. The CDR3 sequence is CASQPGQGNYEQYF. CDR3 nucleotides: TGCGCCAGCCAACCGGGACAGGGCAACTACGAGCAGTACTTC.

This clonotype has a count of ten or more. The rearrangement joins TRBV4-2 to TRBJ2-7; 11 nucleotides align to TRBD1. Germline CDR1 LGHNA, CDR2 YNFKEQ. The CDR3 is 18 residues long. The V segment lost 0 bases and the J segment 2 bases; nucleotides outside the gene matches: 9. Written as DNA, the CDR3 is TGTGCCAGCAGCCAAGAGGGTTTAGGGACAGGGGGTCCCTACGAGCAGTACTTC. The encoded protein is CASSQEGLGTGGPYEQYF.

In DNA form, the CDR3 reads TGTGCCAGCGGACTCTACAGGGGGCACTACGAGCAGTACTTC. The encoded protein is CASGLYRGHYEQYF. V and J are TRBV7-9 and TRBJ2-7; 9 nucleotides align to TRBD1. With V trimmed by 8 bases and J by 3 bases, 8 bases remained unmatched. The germline gives CDR1 SEHNR, CDR2 FQNEAQ (reference sequence). This CDR3 comprises 14 residues.

This clonotype has a handful of counts. The chain has TRBV12-3 or TRBV12-4 and TRBJ1-2; perhaps TRBD1 as D (6 bases). The CDR3 spans 15 residues. Trimming took 5 bases from V and 5 from J, leaving 18 bases between them. The CDR3, as DNA: TGTGCCAGCAGTGCTGGACAGCAGCATTCATATGGCTACACCTTC. Translation: CASSAGQQHSYGYTF.

The chain carries TRBV4-2 and TRBJ2-1; D possibly corresponds to TRBD2 (7 bases). Trimming removed 4 bases at V and 5 bases at J, with 12 bases between. The CDR3 is made up of 14 amino acids. The germline V gene encodes CDR1 LGHNA and CDR2 YNFKEQ. The CDR3 coding sequence is TGTGCCAGCAGCCCTGGGGGGGCCCACAATGAGCAGTTCTTC. Amino acid sequence: CASSPGGAHNEQFF.

V usage is TRBV11-3 and J usage is TRBJ2-7, with TRBD2 matching 8 bases. CDR3 length: 15 residues. In germline, CDR1 is SGHNT, CDR2 YENEEA. The junction had 4 bases not matched to a gene; V was cut back by 2 bases and J by 1 base. CDR3 in amino acids: CASSLSGSSSYEQYF. Written as DNA, the CDR3 is TGTGCCAGCAGCTTAAGCGGGAGTAGTTCCTACGAGCAGTACTTC.

The J gene is TRBJ2-2, the V gene TRBV25-1; D gene unclear. Trimming left V 1 base short and J 3 bases short, with 9 bases between. This CDR3 is 15 amino acids long. CDR1 is MGHDK and CDR2 is SYGVNS in the germline V gene. This chain's CDR3 is CASSEFSVDTGELFF. The CDR3 DNA reads as TGTGCCAGCAGTGAATTCTCAGTTGACACCGGGGAGCTGTTTTTT. The full variable domain, in which reference TRBV25-1 and TRBJ2-2 provide the parts outside the CDR3, is EADIYQTPRYLVIGTGKKITLECSQTMGHDKMYWYQQDPGMELHLIHYSYGVNSTEKGDLSSESTVSRIRTEHFPLTLESARPSHTSQYLCASSEFSVDTGELFFGEGSRLTVL.

This clonotype was counted only a few times. This chain joins TRBV5-6 and TRBJ1-1; unclear D gene. Germline V lookup: CDR1 SGHDT, CDR2 YYEEEE. Trimming removed 2 bases from V and 5 bases from J, with 13 bases in between. The CDR3 is 14 residues long. Written as DNA, the CDR3 is TGTGCCAGCAGCTTTGGGGAGATAGGGACTGAAGCTTTCTTT. It yields the protein CASSFGEIGTEAFF.

This clonotype was detected only a few times. The rearrangement uses TRBV6-2 or TRBV6-3 and TRBJ2-1; 10 bases match TRBD1. J was trimmed by 10 bases and V by 7 bases; bases with no gene match: 13. Germline values: CDR1 MNHEY, CDR2 SVGEGT. The CDR3 spans 15 residues. The CDR3 DNA follows: TGTGCCAGCAACTCCCGGGACAGGGGAAATTACGAGCAGTTCTTC. This translates into CASNSRDRGNYEQFF.

This sequence joins TRBV18 and TRBJ2-7; TRBD2 aligns across 9 bases. The V gene's germline CDR1 is KGHSH and CDR2 LQKENI. This CDR3 is built from 16 residues. V lost 2 bases to trimming and J lost 4 bases; unmatched junction nucleotides: 9. The CDR3 spells CASSPSLSGRSYEQYF. The CDR3 nucleotides read TGTGCCAGCTCACCAAGCCTGAGCGGGAGGAGTTACGAGCAGTACTTC.

The chain links TRBV7-2 to TRBJ2-3, with 14 bases matching TRBD2. The germline gives CDR1 SGHTA, CDR2 FQGNSA. V shed 1 base, J shed 5 bases, and the junction held 5 bases outside the gene matches. The CDR3 is 17 residues long. The DNA of the CDR3 is TGTGCCAGCAGCTTAGAACCCGGACTAGCGGGGGGAGATACGCAGTATTTT. Translation gives CASSLEPGLAGGDTQYF.

In its sample, this clonotype is medium-sized (0.01 to 0.1%). The chain recombines TRBV7-6 with TRBJ1-2; weak D call: TRBD1 (6 bases). Germline CDR1 reads SGHVS; CDR2 reads FNYEAQ. V was shortened by 5 bases and J by 6 bases, with 19 bases between the two germline ends. The CDR3 length is 15 residues. DNA of the CDR3: TGTGCCAGCAGCCCGAGAGAGACAGGATTAAATGGCTACACCTTC. Protein: CASSPRETGLNGYTF. The full variable domain, in which reference TRBV7-6 and TRBJ1-2 provide the parts outside the CDR3, is GAGVSQSPRYKVTKRGQDVALRCDPISGHVSLYWYRQALGQGPEFLTYFNYEAQQDKSGLPNDRFSAERPEGSISTLTIQRTEQRDSAMYRCASSPRETGLNGYTFGSGTRLTVV.

This clonotype was detected a few times. The chain has TRBV7-2 and TRBJ2-5, with D perhaps matching TRBD1 (5 bases). Germline assignment: CDR1 SGHTA and CDR2 FQGNSA. Trimming removed 8 bases at V and 2 bases at J, with 9 bases between. This CDR3 is built from 12 residues. The CDR3, as DNA: TGTGCCAGCGGGGCGAATCAAGAGACCCAGTACTTC. Its translation is CASGANQETQYF.

V is TRBV6-5 and J is TRBJ2-5; D is possibly TRBD1 (5 bases). This CDR3 is built from 15 residues. Germline V gene sequence: CDR1 MNHEY, CDR2 SVGAGI. V was clipped by 2 bases and J by 2 bases, with 12 bases between them. This CDR3 is CASSYLPGAQETQYF. The CDR3 DNA reads as TGTGCCAGCAGTTACCTTCCTGGGGCGCAAGAGACCCAGTACTTC.

V is TRBV5-6 and J is TRBJ1-2; 7 positions agree with TRBD1. Germline-derived CDR1 and CDR2 are SGHDT and YYEEEE. This CDR3 region has 15 residues. The V segment lost 2 bases and the J segment 6 bases; nucleotides outside the gene matches: 10. The CDR3 loop reads CASSFWDRRPDGYTF. The CDR3 region has the DNA TGTGCCAGCAGCTTCTGGGACAGACGACCCGATGGCTACACCTTC.

The chain joins TRBV5-5 to TRBJ1-5, with 9 bases aligning to TRBD1. V was pared by 1 base and J by 5 bases, with 4 bases of the junction left unmatched. Germline-derived CDR1 and CDR2 are SGHKS and YYEKEE (reference sequence). The CDR3 contains 15 residues. CDR3 in DNA: TGTGCCAGCAGCTTGTTACAGGGGGCCTATCAGCCCCAGCATTTT. Its protein is CASSLLQGAYQPQHF.

The rearrangement links TRBV7-6 to TRBJ1-2; D might be TRBD1 (6 bases). V was pared by 4 bases and J by 8 bases, with 23 bases between. Germline V CDR1 and CDR2: SGHVS, FNYEAQ. The CDR3 is 16 amino acids. The CDR3 here is CASSSVPREGVNGYTF. In nucleotides, the CDR3 is TGTGCCAGCAGCTCAGTCCCCAGGGAGGGGGTCAACGGCTACACCTTC.

The rearrangement joins TRBV7-2 to TRBJ1-5; TRBD1 matches 7 bases. The CDR3 extends over 15 amino acids. The V segment lost 5 bases and the J segment 5 bases; nucleotides outside the gene matches: 9. Per the germline V gene, CDR1 is SGHTA and CDR2 is FQGNSA. CDR3 amino acids: CASSRRGGGDQPQHF. The CDR3 region has the DNA TGTGCCAGCAGCCGAAGGGGAGGGGGCGATCAGCCCCAGCATTTT.

Ten or more counts support this clonotype. The V and J genes are TRBV29-1 and TRBJ2-7, with 11 nucleotides matching TRBD1. The CDR3 loop spans 13 amino acids. Germline CDR1 reads SQVTM; CDR2 reads ANQGSEA. With V trimmed by 5 bases and J by 4 bases, 4 bases remained unmatched. CDR3 DNA: TGCAGCGTTACCGGGACAGGGGGTTACGAGCAGTACTTC. The encoded protein is CSVTGTGGYEQYF.

There are a few counts of this clonotype. This chain connects TRBV29-1 to TRBJ2-1; D is uncertain. V was pared by 0 bases and J by 7 bases, with 10 bases between. The CDR3 contains 13 residues. The germline gives CDR1 SQVTM, CDR2 ANQGSEA. This CDR3 reads CSVEEFRPNEQFF. Here the CDR3 DNA reads TGCAGCGTTGAAGAATTTAGGCCTAATGAGCAGTTCTTC.

This clonotype appeared a single time. The J gene is TRBJ1-2, the V gene TRBV5-5; TRBD1 aligns across 7 bases. The germline gives CDR1 SGHKS, CDR2 YYEKEE (reference sequence). This CDR3 comprises 11 residues. V dropped 0 bases and J dropped 11; count of bases not matched to a gene: 1. The CDR3 loop is CASSLDRGYTF. The CDR3 nucleotides read TGTGCCAGCAGCTTGGACAGGGGATACACCTTC.

In DNA form, the CDR3 reads TGTGCCACCAGCCCCACTGTCAATGAGCAGTTCTTC. Translated, it gives CATSPTVNEQFF. The V and J genes are TRBV15 and TRBJ2-1; D unclear. The CDR3 is 12 amino acids. V lost 5 bases and J lost 6, with 8 bases in between. The germline V gene encodes CDR1 LNHNV and CDR2 YYDKDF (reference sequence).

A few counts support this clonotype. The gene calls are TRBV9 and TRBJ2-7; maybe TRBD1 (6 bases). V shed 0 bases and J shed 6 bases, with 19 bases lying between them. Per the germline V gene, CDR1 is SGDLS and CDR2 is YYNGEE. The CDR3 is 16 amino acids. The CDR3 DNA follows: TGTGCCAGCAGCGTAGCCCTACAGGGATCTGTTTCCGAGCAGTACTTC. It is translated as CASSVALQGSVSEQYF. Based on the CDR3 plus reference TRBV9 and TRBJ2-7, the full variable domain is DSGVTQTPKHLITATGQRVTLRCSPRSGDLSVYWYQQSLDQGLQFLIQYYNGEERAKGNILERFSAQQFPDLHSELNLSSLELGDSALYFCASSVALQGSVSEQYFGPGTRLTVT.

V usage is TRBV3-1 and J usage is TRBJ1-2; 8 positions match TRBD1. The junction had 5 bases not matched to a gene; V was cut back by 4 bases and J by 4 bases. The CDR3 totals 14 residues. From germline, CDR1 is LGHDT and CDR2 YNNKEL (reference sequence). The CDR3 region is CASSPNDRGYGYTF. CDR3 coding DNA: TGTGCCAGCAGCCCCAATGACAGGGGCTATGGCTACACCTTC.

This clonotype was seen ten or more times. The chain couples TRBV5-1 to TRBJ1-4; D uncertain. The CDR3 sequence is 13 residues long. Germline V gives CDR1 SGHRS, CDR2 YFSETQ. Trimming pared 4 bases from V and 12 bases from J, leaving 16 bases between. The CDR3 region is CASSPQDEAELFF. In DNA, the CDR3 is TGCGCCAGCAGCCCCCAGGACGAGGCAGAACTGTTTTTT.

This clonotype was recorded once. The rearrangement links TRBV28 to TRBJ2-1; 8 bases fit TRBD1. The CDR3 is made up of 16 amino acids. V lost 2 bases and J lost 6; bases outside the gene matches: 9. The germline CDR1 and CDR2 sequences are MDHEN and SYDVKM. The CDR3 region is CASSLPLGQGGNEQFF. The CDR3 nucleotides are TGTGCCAGCAGTTTACCCCTAGGACAGGGAGGCAATGAGCAGTTCTTC.

This clonotype was detected only a few times. V is TRBV5-5 and J is TRBJ2-7; TRBD1 might be the D (6 bases). Trimming cost V 6 bases and J 4 bases, with 20 bases left between them. Looked up from germline, CDR1 is SGHKS and CDR2 is YYEKEE (reference sequence). The CDR3 totals 15 residues. The chain's CDR3 is CASTPLDAGVYEQYF. DNA of the CDR3: TGTGCCAGCACCCCCCTTGATGCAGGGGTATACGAGCAGTACTTC.

In its sample, this clonotype was seen a few times. The chain recombines TRBV25-1 with TRBJ1-1, with unresolved D. The CDR3 runs 13 residues. V lost 0 bases, J lost 11 bases, and 13 bases lay in between. Germline CDR1 is MGHDK and CDR2 is SYGVNS. As DNA, the CDR3 is TGTGCCAGCAGTGAATACCCCGTCGGGAGGGCTTTCTTT. Amino acids: CASSEYPVGRAFF. Supplemented by reference TRBV25-1 and TRBJ1-1, the full variable domain reads EADIYQTPRYLVIGTGKKITLECSQTMGHDKMYWYQQDPGMELHLIHYSYGVNSTEKGDLSSESTVSRIRTEHFPLTLESARPSHTSQYLCASSEYPVGRAFFGQGTRLTVV.

This clonotype was seen only a few times. The J gene is TRBJ1-3, the V gene TRBV11-3; maybe TRBD1 (5 bases). Trimming took off 4 bases at V and 4 bases at J, with 17 bases between the two ends. Per the germline V gene, CDR1 is SGHNT and CDR2 is YENEEA. The CDR3 is made up of 16 amino acids. In DNA, the CDR3 is TGTGCCAGCAGCTCGATAAGAGGGGACTTCGGAAACACCATATATTTT. It specifies CASSSIRGDFGNTIYF. Full variable domain (remainder filled in from reference TRBV11-3 and TRBJ1-3): EAGVVQSPRYKIIEKKQPVAFWCNPISGHNTLYWYLQNLGQGPELLIRYENEEAVDDSQLPKDRFSAERLKGVDSTLKIQPAELGDSAVYLCASSSIRGDFGNTIYFGEGSWLTVV.

The table lists this clonotype with a few counts. The rearrangement uses TRBV27 and TRBJ2-7; D could derive from TRBD1 or TRBD2 (5 bases each). This CDR3 contains 15 residues. V lost 5 bases to trimming and J lost 3 bases, with 17 bases between them. Germline loops: CDR1 MNHEY, CDR2 SMNVEV (reference sequence). CDR3 coding DNA: TGTGCCAGCAGTCCCTGGGGACGGCGCAGCTACGAGCAGTACTTC. Translation: CASSPWGRRSYEQYF.